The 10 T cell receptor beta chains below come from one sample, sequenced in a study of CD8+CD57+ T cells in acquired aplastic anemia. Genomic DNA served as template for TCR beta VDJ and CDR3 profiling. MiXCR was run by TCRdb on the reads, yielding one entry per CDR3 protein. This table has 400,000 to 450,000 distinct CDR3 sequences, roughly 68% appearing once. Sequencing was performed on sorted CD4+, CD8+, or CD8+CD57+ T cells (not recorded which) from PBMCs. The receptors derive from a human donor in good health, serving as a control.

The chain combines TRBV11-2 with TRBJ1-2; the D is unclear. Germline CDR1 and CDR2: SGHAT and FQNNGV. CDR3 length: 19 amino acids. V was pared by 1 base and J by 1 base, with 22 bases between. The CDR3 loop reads CASSLGWTSSNQNNYGYTF. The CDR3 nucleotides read TGTGCCAGCAGCTTAGGATGGACGTCTAGCAATCAGAATAACTATGGCTACACCTTC.

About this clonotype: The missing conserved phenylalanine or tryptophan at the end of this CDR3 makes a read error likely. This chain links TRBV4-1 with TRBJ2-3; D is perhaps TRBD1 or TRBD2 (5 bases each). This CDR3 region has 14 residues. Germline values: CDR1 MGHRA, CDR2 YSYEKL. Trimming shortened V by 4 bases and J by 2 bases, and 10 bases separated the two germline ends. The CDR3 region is CASSRDPTTDTQYS. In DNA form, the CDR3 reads TGCGCCAGCAGCCGGGACCCTACCACAGATACGCAGTATTCT.

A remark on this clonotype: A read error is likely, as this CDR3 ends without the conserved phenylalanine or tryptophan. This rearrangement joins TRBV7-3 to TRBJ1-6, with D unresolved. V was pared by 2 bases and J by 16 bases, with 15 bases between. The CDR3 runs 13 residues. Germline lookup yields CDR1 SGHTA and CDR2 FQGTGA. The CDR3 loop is CASSLGPATTLHY. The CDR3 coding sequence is TGTGCCAGCAGCTTAGGACCAGCAACTACGCTCCACTAT.

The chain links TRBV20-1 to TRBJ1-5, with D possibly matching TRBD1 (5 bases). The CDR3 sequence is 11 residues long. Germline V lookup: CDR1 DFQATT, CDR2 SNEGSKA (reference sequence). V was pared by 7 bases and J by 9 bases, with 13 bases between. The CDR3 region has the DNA TGCAGTGTGGATAGCGGGGGGCCCCAGCATTTT. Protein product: CSVDSGGPQHF.

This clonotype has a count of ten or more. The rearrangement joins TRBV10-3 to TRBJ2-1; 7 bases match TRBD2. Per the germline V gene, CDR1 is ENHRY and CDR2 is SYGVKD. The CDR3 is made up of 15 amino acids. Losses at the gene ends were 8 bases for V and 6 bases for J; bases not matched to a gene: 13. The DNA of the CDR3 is TGTGCCATCGGGGCTGGAGCGGGGTGGGGCAATGAGCAGTTCTTC. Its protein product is CAIGAGAGWGNEQFF.

CDR3 amino acids: CSASVVGGVGQYF. DNA for the CDR3: TGCAGTGCTAGCGTGGTGGGGGGGGTGGGGCAGTACTTC. The chain joins TRBV20-1 to TRBJ2-7, with 7 bases that match TRBD2. V was pared by 3 bases and J by 9 bases, with 11 bases of the junction left unmatched. Germline loops: CDR1 DFQATT, CDR2 SNEGSKA (reference sequence). The CDR3 covers 13 residues.

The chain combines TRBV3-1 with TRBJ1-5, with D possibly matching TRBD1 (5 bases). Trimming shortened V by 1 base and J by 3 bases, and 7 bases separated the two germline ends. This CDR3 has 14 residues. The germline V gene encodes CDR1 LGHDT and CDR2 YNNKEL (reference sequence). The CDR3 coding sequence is TGTGCCAGCAGCCAAGGGACAAACAATCAGCCCCAGCATTTT. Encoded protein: CASSQGTNNQPQHF.

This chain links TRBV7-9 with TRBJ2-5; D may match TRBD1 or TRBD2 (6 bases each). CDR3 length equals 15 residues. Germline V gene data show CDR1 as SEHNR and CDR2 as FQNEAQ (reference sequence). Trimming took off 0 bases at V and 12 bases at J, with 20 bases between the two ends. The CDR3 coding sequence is TGTGCCAGCAGCTTAGCAGGGGGAGGTTCTGGGGCCAAGTACTTC. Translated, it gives CASSLAGGGSGAKYF.

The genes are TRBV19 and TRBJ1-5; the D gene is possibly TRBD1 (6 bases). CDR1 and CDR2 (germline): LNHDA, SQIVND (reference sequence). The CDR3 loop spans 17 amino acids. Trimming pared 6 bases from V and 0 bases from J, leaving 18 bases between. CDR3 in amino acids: CASRWDIARDSNQPQHF. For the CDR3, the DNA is TGTGCCAGTAGATGGGACATCGCCAGGGATAGCAATCAGCCCCAGCATTTT.

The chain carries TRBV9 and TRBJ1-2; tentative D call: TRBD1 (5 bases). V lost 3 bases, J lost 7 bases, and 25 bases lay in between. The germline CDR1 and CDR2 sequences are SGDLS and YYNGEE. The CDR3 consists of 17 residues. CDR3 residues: CASSAEGGDQPQCGYTF. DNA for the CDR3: TGTGCCAGCAGCGCAGAGGGAGGGGATCAGCCCCAGTGTGGCTACACCTTC.